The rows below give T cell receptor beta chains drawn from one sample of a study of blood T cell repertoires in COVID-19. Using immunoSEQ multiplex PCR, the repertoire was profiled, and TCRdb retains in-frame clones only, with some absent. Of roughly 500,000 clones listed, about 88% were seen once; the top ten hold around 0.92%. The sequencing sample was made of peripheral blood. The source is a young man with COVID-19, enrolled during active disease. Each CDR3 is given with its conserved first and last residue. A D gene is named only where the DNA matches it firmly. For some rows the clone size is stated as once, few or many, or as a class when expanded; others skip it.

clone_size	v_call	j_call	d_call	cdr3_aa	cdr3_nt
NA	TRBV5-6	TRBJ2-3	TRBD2	CASSLVGTSGTTQYF	TGTGCCAGCAGCTTGGTAGGGACTAGCGGTACTACGCAGTATTTT
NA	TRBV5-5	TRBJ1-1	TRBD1	CASSLYRGGNTEAFF	TGTGCCAGCAGTCTATACAGGGGAGGGAACACTGAAGCTTTCTTT
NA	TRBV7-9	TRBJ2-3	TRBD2	CASSTETSGRVTDTQYF	TGTGCCAGCAGCACGGAGACTAGCGGGAGAGTCACAGATACGCAGTATTTT
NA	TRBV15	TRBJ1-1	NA	CAARAGLDTEAFF	TGTGCCGCACGGGCAGGGTTGGACACTGAAGCTTTCTTT
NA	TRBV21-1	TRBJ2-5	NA	CASSKGPEQETQYF	TGTGCCAGCAGCAAAGGGCCAGAACAAGAGACCCAGTACTTC
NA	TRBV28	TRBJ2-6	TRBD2	CASRRGGNSGANVLTF	TGTGCCAGCCGCCGGGGGGGGAACTCTGGGGCCAACGTCCTGACTTTC
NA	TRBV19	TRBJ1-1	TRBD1	CASSIRGQMNTEAFF	TGTGCCAGTAGTATTCGGGGACAGATGAACACTGAAGCTTTCTTT
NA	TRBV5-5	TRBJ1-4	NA	CASSRGVEKLFF	TGTGCCAGCAGCCGGGGAGTTGAAAAACTGTTTTTT
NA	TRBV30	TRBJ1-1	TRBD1	CAWNKQGWGTEAFF	TGTGCCTGGAACAAACAGGGGTGGGGCACTGAAGCTTTCTTT
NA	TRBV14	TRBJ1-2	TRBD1	CASSHTGQGGNYGYTF	TGTGCCAGCAGCCACACAGGACAGGGAGGGAACTATGGCTACACCTTC
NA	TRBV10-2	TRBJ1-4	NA	CASSGSEEKLFF	TGCGCCAGCTCAGGGTCGGAAGAAAAACTGTTTTTT
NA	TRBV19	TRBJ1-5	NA	CASSIGLRGNQPQHF	TGTGCCAGTAGTATCGGTCTCCGGGGCAATCAGCCCCAGCATTTT
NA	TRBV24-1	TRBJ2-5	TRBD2	CATSDSGGWDETQYF	TGTGCCACCAGTGATTCGGGGGGTTGGGATGAGACCCAGTACTTC
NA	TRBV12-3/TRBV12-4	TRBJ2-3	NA	CASSYTYEQYF	TGTGCCAGCAGTTACACGTATGAGCAGTATTTT
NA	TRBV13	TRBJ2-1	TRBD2	CASSLEGGGSYNEQFF	TGTGCCAGCAGCTTAGAAGGCGGGGGCTCCTACAATGAGCAGTTCTTC
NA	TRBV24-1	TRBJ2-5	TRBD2	CATSDSLAGGETQYF	TGTGCCACCAGTGATAGTCTAGCGGGGGGGGAGACCCAGTACTTC
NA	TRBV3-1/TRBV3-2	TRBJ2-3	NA	CASSQELQGSDTQYF	TGTGCCAGCAGCCAAGAATTACAGGGCTCAGATACGCAGTATTTT
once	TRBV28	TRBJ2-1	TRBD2	CASRSWTSGSNEQFF	TGTGCCAGCAGATCCTGGACTAGCGGGAGCAATGAGCAGTTCTTC
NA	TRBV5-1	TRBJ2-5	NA	CASRGVETQYF	TGCGCCAGCAGGGGCGTGGAGACCCAGTACTTC
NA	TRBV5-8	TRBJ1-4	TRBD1	CASSLGQGNEKLFF	TGTGCCAGCAGCCTGGGACAGGGAAATGAAAAACTGTTTTTT
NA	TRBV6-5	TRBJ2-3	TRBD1	CASSVGTGEEYF	TGTGCCAGCAGCGTCGGGACAGGGGAGGAGTATTTT
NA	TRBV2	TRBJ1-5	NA	CASSSQGNSNQPQHF	TGTGCCAGCAGTTCACAGGGCAATAGCAATCAGCCCCAGCATTTT
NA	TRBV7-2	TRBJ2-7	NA	CASSLGPFFDEQYF	TGTGCCAGCAGCTTAGGGCCCTTCTTTGACGAGCAGTACTTC
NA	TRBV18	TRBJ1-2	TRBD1	CASSPKSRQGNYGYTF	TGTGCCAGCTCACCGAAATCCCGACAGGGTAACTATGGCTACACCTTC
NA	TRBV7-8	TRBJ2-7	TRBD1	CASSFSGQDSYEQYF	TGTGCCAGCAGCTTCTCGGGACAGGACTCCTACGAGCAGTACTTC
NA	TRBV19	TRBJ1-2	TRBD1	CASSPTGDSGGYTF	TGTGCCAGTAGTCCGACAGGGGATTCGGGTGGCTACACCTTC
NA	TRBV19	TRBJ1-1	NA	CASSIGGIYTEAFF	TGTGCCAGTAGTATAGGAGGAATTTACACTGAAGCTTTCTTT
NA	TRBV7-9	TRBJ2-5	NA	CASSSQGRGSDETQYF	TGTGCCAGCAGCTCCCAGGGGAGGGGCTCTGACGAGACCCAGTACTTC
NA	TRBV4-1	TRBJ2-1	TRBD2	CASSQFSLAGDEQFF	TGCGCCAGCAGCCAATTTAGTTTAGCGGGAGATGAGCAGTTCTTC
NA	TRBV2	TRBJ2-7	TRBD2	CASSEAWLAGGSSYEQYF	TGTGCCAGCAGTGAAGCTTGGCTAGCGGGAGGAAGCTCCTACGAGCAGTACTTC
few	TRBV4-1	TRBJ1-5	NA	CASSQGLNQPQHF	TGCGCCAGCAGCCAAGGACTAAATCAGCCCCAGCATTTT
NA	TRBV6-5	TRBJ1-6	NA	CASSYSVVNSPLHF	TGTGCCAGCAGTTACTCGGTAGTGAATTCACCCCTCCACTTT
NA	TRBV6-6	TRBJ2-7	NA	CASSYSLAVGSYEQYF	TGTGCCAGCAGTTACTCGCTGGCGGTTGGCTCCTACGAGCAGTACTTC
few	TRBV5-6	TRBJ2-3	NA	CASSFPYSSASTDTQYF	TGTGCCAGCAGCTTCCCCTACTCTAGCGCAAGCACAGATACGCAGTATTTT
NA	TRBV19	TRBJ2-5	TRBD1	CASSEGAETQYF	TGTGCCAGTAGTGAGGGGGCTGAGACCCAGTACTTC
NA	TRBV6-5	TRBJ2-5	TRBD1	CASSYSRTGRETQYF	TGTGCCAGCAGTTACTCGCGGACAGGGCGAGAGACCCAGTACTTC
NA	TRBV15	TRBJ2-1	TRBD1	CATSRDLDRVGNEQFF	TGTGCCACCAGCAGAGATTTGGACAGGGTGGGGAATGAGCAGTTCTTC
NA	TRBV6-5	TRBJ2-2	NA	CASSYLSGATSGELFF	TGTGCCAGCAGTTACTTATCAGGGGCCACGTCCGGGGAGCTGTTTTTT
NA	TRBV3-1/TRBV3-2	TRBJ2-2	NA	CASSTTGELFF	TGTGCCAGCAGTACTACCGGGGAGCTGTTTTTT
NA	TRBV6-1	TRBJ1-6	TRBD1	CASSAPGQGSYNSPLHF	TGTGCCAGCAGTGCACCGGGACAGGGTTCCTATAATTCACCCCTCCACTTT
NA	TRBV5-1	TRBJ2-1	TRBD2	CASSPSGLAGGITEQFF	TGCGCCAGCAGCCCATCGGGACTAGCGGGGGGGATCACTGAGCAGTTCTTC
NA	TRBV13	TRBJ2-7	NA	CASSSYKGPYEQYF	TGTGCCAGCAGCTCCTACAAGGGGCCCTACGAGCAGTACTTC
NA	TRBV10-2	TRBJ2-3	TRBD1	CASEDRGTDTQYF	TGCGCCAGCGAGGACAGGGGCACAGATACGCAGTATTTT
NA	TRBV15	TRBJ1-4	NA	CATSRDRATNEKLFF	TGTGCCACCAGCAGAGACCGCGCAACTAATGAAAAACTGTTTTTT
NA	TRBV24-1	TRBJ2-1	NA	CATSDELQDSSYNEQFF	TGTGCCACCAGTGATGAACTACAGGATAGCTCCTACAATGAGCAGTTCTTC
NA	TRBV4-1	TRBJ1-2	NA	CASSQPVSQYYGYTF	TGCGCCAGCAGCCAGCCCGTATCACAGTACTATGGCTACACCTTC
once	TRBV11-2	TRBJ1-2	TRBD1	CASKPGQNYGYTF	TGTGCCAGTAAACCGGGACAGAACTATGGCTACACCTTC
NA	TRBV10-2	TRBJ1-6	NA	CASSKDRPYNSPLHF	TGCGCCAGCAGTAAAGACAGACCCTATAATTCACCCCTCCACTTT
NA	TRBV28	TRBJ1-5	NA	CASSYRDIMHF	TGTGCCAGCAGTTACCGGGACATTATGCATTTT
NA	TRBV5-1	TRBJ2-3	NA	CASSSRAGTIPDTQYF	TGCGCCAGCAGCTCGAGGGCGGGAACGATTCCAGATACGCAGTATTTT
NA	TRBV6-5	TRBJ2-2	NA	CASNTGLTGELFF	TGTGCCAGCAATACAGGGTTAACCGGGGAGCTGTTTTTT
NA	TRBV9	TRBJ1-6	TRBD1	CASSVKSTGNSPLHF	TGTGCCAGCAGCGTAAAGTCGACAGGGAATTCACCCCTCCACTTT
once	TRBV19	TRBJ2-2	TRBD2	CASSIRSGGTNTGELFF	TGTGCCAGTAGTATTCGTAGCGGGGGGACCAACACCGGGGAGCTGTTTTTT
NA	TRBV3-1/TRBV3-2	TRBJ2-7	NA	CASSRRDSSYEQYF	TGTGCCAGCAGCCGGCGGGACTCCTCCTACGAGCAGTACTTC
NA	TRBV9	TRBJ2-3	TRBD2	CASSVQRWGGGTDTQYF	TGTGCCAGCAGCGTACAGCGCTGGGGGGGAGGAACAGATACGCAGTATTTT
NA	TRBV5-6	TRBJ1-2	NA	CASRTRRSYGYTF	TGTGCCAGCAGGACAAGACGTTCCTATGGCTACACCTTC
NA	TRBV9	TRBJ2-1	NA	CASSVVPEGAYNEQFF	TGTGCCAGCAGCGTAGTCCCCGAGGGGGCCTACAATGAGCAGTTCTTC